This T cell receptor beta chain was recovered during a study of cytomegalovirus exposure and HLA in healthy donors (dated by TCRdb to the late 2010s). Concerning the study at large: An earlier analysis of roughly 500 of the donors reported approximately 300 Gb of sequence data and 120 million or so unique TCR beta sequences from roughly 180 million T cells. An early release that covered roughly 600 HLA-typed donors contained 250 to 350 gigabases of sequencing data and around 85 million unique TCR sequences. Among the roughly 390 genotyped donors, around 81% belonged to the genetic ancestry cluster associated with self-reported Caucasian donors. The study aimed to test whether cataloging public T cell receptors could reveal signatures of past pathogen exposure. The study profiled the T cell repertoires of 500 to 800 subjects by immunosequencing and related them to cytomegalovirus serostatus. Besides the first cohort of 500 to 700 subjects, a separate validation cohort made up of over 100 different subjects was used. To predict cytomegalovirus infection status, the study combined high-throughput TCR immunosequencing, statistical association of individual TCRs with disease status, and machine learning. A later analysis re-analyzed previously published TCR beta repertoires from roughly 600 donors and added high-resolution HLA genotyping to study TCR occurrence patterns. The later analysis used no new phenotypic data to find candidate immune exposures, relying instead on TCR beta sequences and their occurrence across donors. To decide whether each TCR beta V gene segment behaved as functional or pseudogenic, an earlier analysis of approximately 590 of the donors relied on high-throughput TCR beta sequencing. Donor age, sex, ethnicity and CMV serostatus were compiled alongside the repertoire data. A later genetic analysis used genome-wide SNP genotypes for about 60% of the roughly 670 donors, treating that subset as a discovery cohort. All discovery cohort repertoires had been generated on a single sequencing platform. HLA typing included class I and class II loci at four-digit resolution. The number of donors typed differed by locus, with roughly 620-630 for A, B, C, DRB1 and DQB1, roughly 520 for DQA1, 606 for DPA1, and approximately 470 for DPB1. About five DR-DQ haplotypes were treated as single units for association and clustering because of strong linkage in the cohort. Among about 360 genotyped donors of the cohort, an average of approximately 240,000 unique TCR beta nucleotide sequences were sequenced per donor, around a sixth of them non-productive.

Paper-wide results and their limitations: Because HLA typing was unavailable for some donors at each locus, only the typed subset was used in association tests. In a later genetic analysis, fewer N-insertions in productive TCRs were reported among donors in an Asian-associated ancestry cluster than the approximately 630-donor mean. Because counts were too low, 15 to 20 rarely observed V segments, including chromosome 9 orphons, were excluded from the earlier analysis of some 590 of the donors. In a later analysis, HLA-associated TCR beta chains showed more clonal expansion and lower generation probabilities than non-associated chains that were equally common. The study gave a list of under 200 TCR beta chains associated with cytomegalovirus. Sequencing depth was assumed to be roughly uniform across donors in the presence/absence analyses, though that assumption may not hold. For the cohort, immune exposure information was limited to CMV serostatus. Most CMV-associated TCR beta chains appeared to be HLA-restricted in a later analysis, and the HLA associations seemed to be driven largely by CMV exposure. Linkage disequilibrium might explain the correlated functional status among segregating V segments, but an unknown experimental factor could not be excluded. In a later analysis, about 16,000 TCR beta sequences were associated with specific HLA alleles at a false discovery rate of 0.05. The classifier was reported to diagnose cytomegalovirus status with high specificity and sensitivity in both the original and validation cohorts. An association between a missense DCLRE1C variant and V-gene and J-gene trimming of TCR beta chains was found in a later genetic analysis and replicated in an independent cohort. In an earlier analysis of approximately 590 of the donors, most TCR beta V segments appeared in productive rearrangements about 90% or about 30% of the time, broadly matching IMGT annotations. A group of highly shared sequence variants was considered likely to be a technical artifact of the sequencing pipeline. A further reported finding was that TCR beta sequences accurately predicted the HLA-A and HLA-B alleles for most subjects in the first cohort. In a later analysis, the rate of TCR association differed among HLA loci, with DRB1 alleles having the most associated TCRs and HLA-C alleles having the fewest. The 87-base-pair reads could not distinguish some IMGT-functional V segments, including TRBV6-2 and TRBV6-3, so those segments were excluded. Assigning TCR associations to individual alleles was difficult when HLA alleles, especially DR and DQ, strongly co-occurred. Only TCR beta chains were sequenced in this cohort, and the absence of alpha or paired-chain data limited detectable features. In vitro tests confirmed that a few of the cytomegalovirus-associated TCR beta chains recognize cytomegalovirus antigens. Across donors, most TCR sequences were observed very rarely, whereas some public TCRs were present in many individuals. According to a later analysis, parvovirus B19, influenza, CMV and Epstein-Barr virus appeared linked to several top co-occurrence clusters. According to the authors, the approach could potentially be generalized to other disease states and immunological phenotypes.

About this clone: Its antigen is not yet known.

Library preparation was by the immunoSEQ multiplex PCR assay. For the multiplex PCR, a mixture combining 60 forward primers for TCR Vbeta segments and 13 reverse primers for TCR Jbeta segments was used. The CDR3 region of rearranged TCR beta genes was amplified from genomic DNA by a multiplex PCR assay. The amplified TCR beta libraries were sequenced on the Illumina HiSeq System as 87-base-pair reads. The original methods were these. A later analysis counted about 76 million unique TCR beta chains across the roughly 700 repertoires, and around 12 million of these chains were shared by at least two donors. A nearest-neighbor algorithm error-corrected the raw reads and collapsed the reads into unique sequences, merging closely related sequences to remove PCR and sequencing errors. CDR3 sequences were aligned to IMGT reference sequences to assign V, D and J gene segments. For a sequence to be retained, at least a six-nucleotide match to both a V gene segment and a J gene segment was required. A rearrangement counted as productive if the CDR3 had no stop codons and remained in frame with V and J, and every other rearrangement counted as non-productive. Following IMGT convention, CDR3 was defined as the stretch from the second conserved V-encoded cysteine up to the conserved J-encoded phenylalanine. Sequences without an unambiguous match to a single V gene segment were excluded from the earlier analysis of almost 600 of the donors. In an earlier analysis of approximately 590 of the donors, V segments were called functional above 56.7% productive rearrangements and were called segregating when the between-donor standard deviation exceeded 5%. A statistical classification framework was built for diagnosing cytomegalovirus status from the catalog of TCR beta chain sequences. In a later analysis, V and J genes were assigned by comparing TCR nucleotide sequences against IMGT/GENE-DB human TR gene sequences. Using the TCRdist pipeline, a later analysis assigned CDR3 sequences along with most-parsimonious VDJ recombination scenarios. In a later analysis, every TCR beta chain was defined by the combination of its CDR3 amino acid sequence and its V-gene family, and reads without a unique V-gene family were dropped. To address suspected cross-contamination and a sequencing artifact, a later analysis removed approximately 600 highly shared, low-generation-probability nucleotide sequences. For each public chain, a later analysis derived a clonal expansion index from normalized ranks of inferred template counts within each repertoire. In a later analysis, generation probabilities were computed with a VDJ recombination model fitted to out-of-frame rearrangements, and the resulting probabilities were checked against IGoR. In a later analysis, hypergeometric tests were used to score TCR-TCR, TCR-HLA and TCR-CMV co-occurrence, with a repertoire-size bias correction applied to TCR pairs. False discovery rates were estimated in a later analysis by permuting HLA or CMV assignments 20 times. A later analysis grouped co-occurring TCRs with DBSCAN, adding TCRdist sequence similarity when clustering within HLA-allele-positive subsets. Repertoires with fewer than 30,000 or more than 120,000 public chains were left out of co-occurrence clustering, as were five repertoires with anomalous nucleotide sharing. Held by TCRdb, this immuneACCESS table contains in-frame sequences only and omits some clones. Under half of the omission traces to an unresolved V gene where checked; the cause of the rest is unknown. From that table come the V and J calls and clone size; the DNA was used to work out D and trimming. The sample table gives tens of thousands of clones. The ten top clones hold about 4% of the sample.

Relative to germline, V is missing 0 bases and J is missing 12 bases, with 0 bases of the junction outside any gene match. The CDR3 runs 13 residues from the cysteine to the phenylalanine. Just the 39-base CDR3 DNA is kept, in frame starting at base 1. In the germline V gene, CDR1 corresponds to LGHNA and CDR2 to YSLEER. The cohort was made up of 666 healthy bone marrow donors. Cohort members were all nominally healthy when sampled, although unrecorded immune exposures were likely present. The donor was CMV seropositive and belonged to the group of more than 250 seropositive cohort members. Each donor provided a peripheral blood sample, and peripheral blood mononuclear cells were used for TCR beta sequencing. Genomic DNA was extracted from the blood cell samples with the Qiagen DNeasy Blood Extraction Kit.

This receptor chain uses TRBV4-3 and TRBJ2-1, with TRBD2 matching 12 junction bases. This clonotype was obtained from a female donor in good health and CMV-seropositive. Sample: PBMCs. CDR3 loop: CASSQEGLAGQFF. The sequenced DNA: TGCGCCAGCAGCCAAGAGGGACTAGCGGGGCAGTTCTTC.